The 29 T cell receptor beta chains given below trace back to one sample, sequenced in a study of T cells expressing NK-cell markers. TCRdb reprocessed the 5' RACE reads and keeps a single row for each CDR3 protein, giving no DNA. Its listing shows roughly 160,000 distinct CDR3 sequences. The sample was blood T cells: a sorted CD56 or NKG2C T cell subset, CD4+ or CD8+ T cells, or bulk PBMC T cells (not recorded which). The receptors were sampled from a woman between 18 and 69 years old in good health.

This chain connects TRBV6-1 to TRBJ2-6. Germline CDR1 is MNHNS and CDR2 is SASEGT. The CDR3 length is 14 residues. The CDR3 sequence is CASTREPGANVLTF.

The CDR3 sequence is CASSSDLRRWEAFF. The gene calls are TRBV12-3 or TRBV12-4 and TRBJ1-1. The CDR3 has 14 amino acids.

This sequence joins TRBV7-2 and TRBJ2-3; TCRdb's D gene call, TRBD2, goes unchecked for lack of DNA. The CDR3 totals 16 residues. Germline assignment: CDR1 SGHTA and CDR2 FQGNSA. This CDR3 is CASSWWFGGSTDTQYF.

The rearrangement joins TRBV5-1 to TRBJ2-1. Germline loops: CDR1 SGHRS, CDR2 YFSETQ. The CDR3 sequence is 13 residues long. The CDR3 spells CASSLDSRSEQFF.

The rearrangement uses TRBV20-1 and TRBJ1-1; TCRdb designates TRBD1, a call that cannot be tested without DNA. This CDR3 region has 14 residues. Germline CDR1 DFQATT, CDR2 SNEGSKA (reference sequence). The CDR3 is CSATPPGHLTEAFF.

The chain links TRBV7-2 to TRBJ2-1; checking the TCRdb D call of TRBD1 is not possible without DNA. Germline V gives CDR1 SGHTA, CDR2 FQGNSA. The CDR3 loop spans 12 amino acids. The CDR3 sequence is CASSLGRGGQFF.

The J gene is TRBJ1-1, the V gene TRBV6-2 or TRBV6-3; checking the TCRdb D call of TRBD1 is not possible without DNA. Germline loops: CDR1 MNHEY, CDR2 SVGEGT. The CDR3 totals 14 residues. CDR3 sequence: CASSYSTRPGEAFF.

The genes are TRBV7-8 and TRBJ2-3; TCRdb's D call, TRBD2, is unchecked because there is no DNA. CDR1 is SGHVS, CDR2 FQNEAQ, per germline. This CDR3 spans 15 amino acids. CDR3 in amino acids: CASSQSPGGPDTQYF. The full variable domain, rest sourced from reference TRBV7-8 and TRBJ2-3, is GAGVSQSPRYKVAKRGQDVALRCDPISGHVSLFWYQQALGQGPEFLTYFQNEAQLDKSGLPSDRFFAERPEGSVSTLKIQRTQQEDSAVYLCASSQSPGGPDTQYFGPGTRLTVL.

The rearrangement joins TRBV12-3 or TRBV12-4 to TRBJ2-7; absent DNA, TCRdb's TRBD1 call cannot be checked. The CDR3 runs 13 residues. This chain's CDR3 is CASTTAPGREQYF.

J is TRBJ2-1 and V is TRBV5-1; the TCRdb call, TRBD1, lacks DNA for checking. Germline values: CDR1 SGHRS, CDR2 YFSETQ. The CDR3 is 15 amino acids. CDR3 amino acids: CASSLGAGDDNEQFF.

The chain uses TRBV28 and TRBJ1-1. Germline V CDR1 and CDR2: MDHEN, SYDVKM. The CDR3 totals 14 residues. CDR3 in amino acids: CASSSGRLNTEAFF.

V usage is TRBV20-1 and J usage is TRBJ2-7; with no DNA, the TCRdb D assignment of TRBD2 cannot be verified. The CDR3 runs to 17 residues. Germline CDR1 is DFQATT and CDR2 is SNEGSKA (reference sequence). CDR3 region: CSARKGLAGGPPYEQYF.

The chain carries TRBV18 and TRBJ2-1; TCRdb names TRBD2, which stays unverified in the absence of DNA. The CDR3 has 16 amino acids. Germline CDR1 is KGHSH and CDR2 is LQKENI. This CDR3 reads CASSRSGRWDYNEQFF.

CDR3 region: CASSKADRDYGYTF. This chain uses TRBV21-1 with TRBJ1-2; lacking DNA, the TRBD1 call made by TCRdb goes unchecked. TRBV21-1 is a pseudogene. The CDR3 length is 14 residues.

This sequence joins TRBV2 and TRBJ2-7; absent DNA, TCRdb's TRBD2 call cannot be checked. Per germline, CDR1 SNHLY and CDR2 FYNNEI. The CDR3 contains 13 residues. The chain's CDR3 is CASRGLGGGEQYF.

The CDR3: CAITPESRGASYEQYF. V gene TRBV10-3 combines with J gene TRBJ2-7; TCRdb returns TRBD2, unconfirmable since there is no DNA. Germline V gene data show CDR1 as ENHRY and CDR2 as SYGVKD. The length of the CDR3 is 16 residues.

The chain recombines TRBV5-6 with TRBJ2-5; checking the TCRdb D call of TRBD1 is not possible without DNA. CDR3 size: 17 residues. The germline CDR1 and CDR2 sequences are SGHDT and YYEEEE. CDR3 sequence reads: CASSLPGQGIRRETQYF.

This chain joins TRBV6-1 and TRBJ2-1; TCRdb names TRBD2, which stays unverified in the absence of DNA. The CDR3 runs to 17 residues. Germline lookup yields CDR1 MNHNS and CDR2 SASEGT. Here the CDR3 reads CASSTSLGADKDNEQFF.

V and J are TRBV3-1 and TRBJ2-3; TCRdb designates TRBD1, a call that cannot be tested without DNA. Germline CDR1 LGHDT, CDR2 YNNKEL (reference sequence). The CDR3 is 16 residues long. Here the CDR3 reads CASSQNGQGRTDTQYF.

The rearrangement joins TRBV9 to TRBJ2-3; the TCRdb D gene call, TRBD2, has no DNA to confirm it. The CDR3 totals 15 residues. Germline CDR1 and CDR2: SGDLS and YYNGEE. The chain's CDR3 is CASSVMGLSTDTQYF. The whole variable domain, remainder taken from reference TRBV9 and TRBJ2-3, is DSGVTQTPKHLITATGQRVTLRCSPRSGDLSVYWYQQSLDQGLQFLIQYYNGEERAKGNILERFSAQQFPDLHSELNLSSLELGDSALYFCASSVMGLSTDTQYFGPGTRLTVL.

The CDR3 loop is CASSMGTSVTYNEQFF. The chain carries TRBV3-1 and TRBJ2-1; without DNA, the TCRdb call of TRBD2 cannot be checked. CDR1 and CDR2 from the germline V gene are LGHDT and YNNKEL (reference sequence). The CDR3 has 16 residues.

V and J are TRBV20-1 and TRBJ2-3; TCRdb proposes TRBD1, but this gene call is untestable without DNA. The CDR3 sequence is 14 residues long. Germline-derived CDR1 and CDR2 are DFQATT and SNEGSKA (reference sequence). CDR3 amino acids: CSATHRGGTDTQYF.

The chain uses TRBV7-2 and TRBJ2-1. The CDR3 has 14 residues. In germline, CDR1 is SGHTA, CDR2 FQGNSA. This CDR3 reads CASSFNRPYNEQFF.

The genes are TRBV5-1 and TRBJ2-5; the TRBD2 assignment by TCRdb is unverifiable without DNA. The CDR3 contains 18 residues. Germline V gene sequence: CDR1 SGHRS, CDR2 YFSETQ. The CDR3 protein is CASRKGTSGGLNQETQYF.

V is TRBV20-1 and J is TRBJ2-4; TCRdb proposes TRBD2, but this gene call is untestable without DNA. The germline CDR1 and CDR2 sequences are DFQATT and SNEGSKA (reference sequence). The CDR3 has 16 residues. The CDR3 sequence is CSAKLAGAGAKNIQYF.

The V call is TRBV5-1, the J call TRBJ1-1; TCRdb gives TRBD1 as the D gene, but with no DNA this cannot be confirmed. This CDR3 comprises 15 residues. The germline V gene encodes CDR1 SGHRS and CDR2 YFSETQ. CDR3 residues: CASSPGGVPNTEAFF. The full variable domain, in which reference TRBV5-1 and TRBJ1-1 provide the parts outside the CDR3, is KAGVTQTPRYLIKTRGQQVTLSCSPISGHRSVSWYQQTPGQGLQFLFEYFSETQRNKGNFPGRFSGRQFSNSRSEMNVSTLELGDSALYLCASSPGGVPNTEAFFGQGTRLTVV.

The chain's CDR3 is CSAREPPPGQKETQYF. The genes are TRBV20-1 and TRBJ2-5; TCRdb names TRBD1, which stays unverified in the absence of DNA. The CDR3 sequence is 16 residues long. The germline V gene encodes CDR1 DFQATT and CDR2 SNEGSKA (reference sequence).

This chain's CDR3 is CASSLLAGGGYTQYF. The chain couples TRBV28 to TRBJ2-3; TCRdb's assignment of TRBD2 cannot be checked, as there is no DNA. The CDR3 is 15 amino acids. CDR1 and CDR2 (germline): MDHEN, SYDVKM.

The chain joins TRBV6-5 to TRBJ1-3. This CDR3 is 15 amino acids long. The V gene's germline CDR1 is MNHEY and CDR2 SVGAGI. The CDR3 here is CASSYQEGAGNTIYF.